The 2 T cell receptor beta chains below all came from one sample that was sequenced in a study of cytomegalovirus exposure and HLA in healthy donors. PCR was performed using 60 Vbeta and 13 Jbeta primers. Repertoires were generated with immunoSEQ multiplex PCR, while TCRdb's copy carries only in-frame clones and drops some. The table lists tens of thousands of clones, about three quarters of them singletons. Input material: PBMCs. These TCRs come from a man between 40 and 49 years old in good health and CMV-seronegative.

V is TRBV13 and J is TRBJ2-7; 14 bases agree with TRBD2. This CDR3 has 16 residues. V lost 5 bases, J lost 4 bases, and 7 bases stayed unmatched. Germline CDR1 and CDR2: PRHDT and FYEKMQ (reference sequence). This CDR3 is CASSPRLAGGRYEQYF. CDR3 DNA: TGTGCCAGCAGCCCCCGACTAGCGGGAGGGAGGTACGAGCAGTACTTC.

The gene calls are TRBV10-3 and TRBJ2-4, with 10 nucleotides matching TRBD2. CDR1 ENHRY and CDR2 SYGVKD come from the germline V gene. V lost 5 bases to trimming and J lost 0 bases; unmatched junction nucleotides: 16. The CDR3 extends over 20 amino acids. CDR3 sequence (DNA): TGTGCCATCAGTTCAAAGAGTGGGACTAGCGTGCCCTCAGCCAAAAACATTCAGTACTTC. Translation: CAISSKSGTSVPSAKNIQYF.